Following are 5 T cell receptor beta chains from one sample sequenced in a study of control samples from healthy donors and cancer patients. Using immunoSEQ multiplex PCR, the repertoire was profiled, and TCRdb retains in-frame clones only, with some absent. The data show about 59,000 clones, approximately 87% seen once. The sample consisted of PBMCs. The source of these receptors is a woman aged 60-75 years with lung cancer.

The gene calls are TRBV18 and TRBJ1-5, with a tentative D call TRBD1 (6 bases). There are 14 residues in the CDR3. Germline CDR1 is KGHSH and CDR2 is LQKENI. Trimming left V 6 bases short and J 4 bases short, with 13 bases between. The CDR3 sequence: CASSPQDRNQPQHF. The CDR3 nucleotides read TGTGCCAGCTCGCCCCAAGACAGGAATCAGCCCCAGCATTTT.

This clone has just a few counts. The J gene is TRBJ1-2, the V gene TRBV5-6; D is uncertain. Germline CDR1 reads SGHDT; CDR2 reads YYEEEE. This CDR3 has 16 amino acids. The V end lost 1 base, the J end lost 3 bases, and 16 bases lay between the germline ends. The CDR3 is CASSLFVLQLYYGYTF. The CDR3 DNA reads as TGTGCCAGCAGCTTGTTTGTCCTACAGCTCTACTATGGCTACACCTTC.

This chain uses TRBV5-4 with TRBJ2-1; TRBD2 matches at 8 bases. The V and J ends lost 1 base and 2 bases, in that order; junction bases with no gene match: 5. The germline V gene encodes CDR1 SGHNT and CDR2 YYREEE (reference sequence). The CDR3 has 16 amino acids. This CDR3 reads CASSLLAGSPYNEQFF. CDR3 bases: TGTGCCAGCAGCTTGTTAGCGGGATCCCCCTACAATGAGCAGTTCTTC.

This chain joins TRBV7-2 and TRBJ2-7, with 10 bases identical to TRBD2. Germline lookup yields CDR1 SGHTA and CDR2 FQGNSA. This CDR3 spans 16 amino acids. J lost 5 bases, V lost 6 bases, and 13 bases had no gene match. The CDR3 nucleotides are TGTGCCAGCAGTTGGGGGGGGCTAGCGGGAGTTGACGAGCAGTACTTC. The encoded protein is CASSWGGLAGVDEQYF.

The J gene is TRBJ1-5, the V gene TRBV27; 8 nucleotides align to TRBD1. The CDR3 runs 13 residues. V dropped 10 bases and J dropped 7; count of bases not matched to a gene: 9. Germline values: CDR1 MNHEY, CDR2 SMNVEV (reference sequence). The CDR3 here is CATSPGGGQPQHF. CDR3 nucleotide sequence: TGTGCCACCTCTCCAGGGGGCGGACAGCCCCAGCATTTT.